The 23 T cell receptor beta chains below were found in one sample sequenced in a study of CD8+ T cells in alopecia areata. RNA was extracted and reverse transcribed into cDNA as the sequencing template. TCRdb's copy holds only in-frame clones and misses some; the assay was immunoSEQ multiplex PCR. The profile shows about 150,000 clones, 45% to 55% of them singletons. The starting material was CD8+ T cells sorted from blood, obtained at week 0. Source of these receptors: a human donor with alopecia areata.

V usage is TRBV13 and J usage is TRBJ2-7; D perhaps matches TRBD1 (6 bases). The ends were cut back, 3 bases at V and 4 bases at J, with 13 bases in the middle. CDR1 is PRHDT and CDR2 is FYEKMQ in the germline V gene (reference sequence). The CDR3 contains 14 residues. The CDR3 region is CASSFSTGKYEQYF. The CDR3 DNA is TGTGCCAGCAGCTTTAGTACAGGGAAGTACGAGCAGTACTTC.

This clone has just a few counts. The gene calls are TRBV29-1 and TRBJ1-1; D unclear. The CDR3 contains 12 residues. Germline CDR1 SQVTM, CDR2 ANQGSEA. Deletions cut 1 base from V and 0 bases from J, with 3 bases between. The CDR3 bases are TGCAGCGTTGAAGTAATGAACACTGAAGCTTTCTTT. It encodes CSVEVMNTEAFF.

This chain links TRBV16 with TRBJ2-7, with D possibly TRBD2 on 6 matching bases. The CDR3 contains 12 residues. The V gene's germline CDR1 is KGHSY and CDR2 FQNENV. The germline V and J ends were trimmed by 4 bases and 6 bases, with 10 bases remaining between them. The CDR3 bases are TGTGCCAGCAGCCCCGGCGGGGTCGAGCAGTACTTC. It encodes CASSPGGVEQYF.

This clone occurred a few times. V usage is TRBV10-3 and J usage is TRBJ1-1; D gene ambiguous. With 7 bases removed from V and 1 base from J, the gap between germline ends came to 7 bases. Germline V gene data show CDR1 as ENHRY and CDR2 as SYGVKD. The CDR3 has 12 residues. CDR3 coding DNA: TGTGCCATCACGGCGGGGAACACTGAAGCTTTCTTT. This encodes CAITAGNTEAFF.

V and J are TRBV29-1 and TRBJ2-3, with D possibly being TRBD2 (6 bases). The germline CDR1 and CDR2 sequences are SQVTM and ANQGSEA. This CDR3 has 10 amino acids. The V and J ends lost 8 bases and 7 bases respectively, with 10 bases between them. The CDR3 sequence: CSLREYTQYF. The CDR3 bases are TGCAGCCTCCGGGAGTATACGCAGTATTTT.

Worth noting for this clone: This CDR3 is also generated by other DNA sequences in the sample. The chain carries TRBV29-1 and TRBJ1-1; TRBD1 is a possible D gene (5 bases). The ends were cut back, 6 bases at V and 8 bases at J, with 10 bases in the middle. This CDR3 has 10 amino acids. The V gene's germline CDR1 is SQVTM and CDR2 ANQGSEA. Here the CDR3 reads CSVPGTEAFF. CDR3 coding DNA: TGCAGCGTACCGGGGACCGAAGCTTTCTTT.

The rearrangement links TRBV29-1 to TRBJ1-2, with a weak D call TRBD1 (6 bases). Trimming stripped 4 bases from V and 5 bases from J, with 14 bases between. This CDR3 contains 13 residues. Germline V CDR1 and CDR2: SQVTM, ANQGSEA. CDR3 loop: CSVVWGRGYGYTF. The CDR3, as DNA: TGCAGCGTTGTTTGGGGGCGCGGGTATGGCTACACCTTC.

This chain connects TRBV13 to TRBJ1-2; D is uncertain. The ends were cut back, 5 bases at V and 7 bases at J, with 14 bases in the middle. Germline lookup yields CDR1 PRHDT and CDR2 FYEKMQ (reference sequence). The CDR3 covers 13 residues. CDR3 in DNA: TGTGCCAGCAGCCGAGGAAGAATCCCTGGCTACACCTTC. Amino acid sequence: CASSRGRIPGYTF.

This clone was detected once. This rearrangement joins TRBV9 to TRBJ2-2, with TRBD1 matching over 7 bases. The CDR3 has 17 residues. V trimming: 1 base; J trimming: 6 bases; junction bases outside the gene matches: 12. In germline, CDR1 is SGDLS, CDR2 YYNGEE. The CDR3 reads CASSVHLTGSDAGELFF. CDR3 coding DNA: TGTGCCAGCAGCGTACACCTGACAGGGTCCGATGCCGGGGAGCTGTTTTTT.

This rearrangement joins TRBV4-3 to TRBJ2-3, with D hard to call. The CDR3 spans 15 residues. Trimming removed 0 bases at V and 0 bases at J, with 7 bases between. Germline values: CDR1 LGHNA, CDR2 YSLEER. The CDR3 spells CASSQEETSTDTQYF. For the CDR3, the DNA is TGCGCCAGCAGCCAAGAGGAGACTAGCACAGATACGCAGTATTTT.

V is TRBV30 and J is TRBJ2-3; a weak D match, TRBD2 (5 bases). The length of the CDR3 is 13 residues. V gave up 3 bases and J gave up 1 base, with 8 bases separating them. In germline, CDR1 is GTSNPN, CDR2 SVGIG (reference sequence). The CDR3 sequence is CAWSGLRTDTQYF. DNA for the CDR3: TGTGCCTGGAGCGGACTTCGCACAGATACGCAGTATTTT.

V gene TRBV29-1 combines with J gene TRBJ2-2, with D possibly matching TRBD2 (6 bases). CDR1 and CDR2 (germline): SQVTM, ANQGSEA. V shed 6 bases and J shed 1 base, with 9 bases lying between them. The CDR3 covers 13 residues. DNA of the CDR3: TGCAGCGTGCCAGCGGGGAACACCGGGGAGCTGTTTTTT. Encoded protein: CSVPAGNTGELFF.

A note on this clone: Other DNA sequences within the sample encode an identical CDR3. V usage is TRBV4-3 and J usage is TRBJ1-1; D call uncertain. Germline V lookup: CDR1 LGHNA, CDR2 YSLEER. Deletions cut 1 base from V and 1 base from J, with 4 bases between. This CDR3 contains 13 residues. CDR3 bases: TGCGCCAGCAGCCAAGTAGAGAACACTGAAGCTTTCTTT. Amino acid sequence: CASSQVENTEAFF.

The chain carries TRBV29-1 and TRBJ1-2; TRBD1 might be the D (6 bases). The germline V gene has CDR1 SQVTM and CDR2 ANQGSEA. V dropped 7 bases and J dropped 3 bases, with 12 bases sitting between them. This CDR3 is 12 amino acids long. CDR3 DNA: TGCAGCGCCTGGGACATCGACTATGGCTACACCTTC. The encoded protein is CSAWDIDYGYTF.

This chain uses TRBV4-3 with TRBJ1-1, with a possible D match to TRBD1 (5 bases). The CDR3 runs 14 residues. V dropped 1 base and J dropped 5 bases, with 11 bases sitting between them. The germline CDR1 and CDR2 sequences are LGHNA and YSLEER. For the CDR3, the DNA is TGCGCCAGCAGCCAAGGGGGCGATGGGACTGAAGCTTTCTTT. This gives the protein CASSQGGDGTEAFF.

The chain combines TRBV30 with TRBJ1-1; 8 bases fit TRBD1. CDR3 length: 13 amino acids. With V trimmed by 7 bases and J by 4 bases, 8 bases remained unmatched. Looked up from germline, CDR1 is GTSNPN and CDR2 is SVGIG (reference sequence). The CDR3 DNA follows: TGTGCCTCAACCACGACAGGGGTCACTGAAGCTTTCTTT. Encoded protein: CASTTTGVTEAFF.

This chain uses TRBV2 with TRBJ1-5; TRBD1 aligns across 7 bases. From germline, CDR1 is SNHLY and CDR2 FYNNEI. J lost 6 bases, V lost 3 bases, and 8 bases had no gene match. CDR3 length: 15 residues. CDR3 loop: CASSDPQGGSQPQHF. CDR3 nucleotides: TGTGCCAGCAGTGATCCTCAGGGGGGAAGTCAGCCCCAGCATTTT.

CDR3 amino acids: CASSVSGGEQYF. CDR3 nucleotide sequence: TGTGCCAGCAGCGTCTCAGGGGGCGAGCAGTACTTC. The chain combines TRBV5-6 with TRBJ2-7; 7 nucleotides agree with TRBD1. The CDR3 length is 12 residues. V was pared by 4 bases and J by 6 bases, with 4 bases of the junction left unmatched. Per germline, CDR1 SGHDT and CDR2 YYEEEE.

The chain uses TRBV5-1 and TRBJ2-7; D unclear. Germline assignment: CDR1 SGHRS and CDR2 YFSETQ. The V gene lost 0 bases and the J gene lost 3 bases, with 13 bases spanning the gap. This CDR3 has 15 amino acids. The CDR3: CASSLGTKQDYEQYF. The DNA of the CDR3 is TGCGCCAGCAGCTTGGGGACGAAACAAGACTACGAGCAGTACTTC.

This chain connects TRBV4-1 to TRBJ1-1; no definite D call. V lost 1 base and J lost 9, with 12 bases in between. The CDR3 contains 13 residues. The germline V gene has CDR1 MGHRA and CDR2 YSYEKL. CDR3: CASSQGRERKAFF. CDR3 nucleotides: TGCGCCAGCAGCCAAGGTCGGGAGCGAAAAGCTTTCTTT.

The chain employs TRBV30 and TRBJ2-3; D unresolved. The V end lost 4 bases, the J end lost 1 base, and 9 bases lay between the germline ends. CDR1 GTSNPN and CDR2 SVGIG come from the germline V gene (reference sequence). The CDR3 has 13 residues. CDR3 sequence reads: CAWMRGGTDTQYF. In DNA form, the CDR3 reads TGTGCCTGGATGCGAGGAGGCACAGATACGCAGTATTTT.

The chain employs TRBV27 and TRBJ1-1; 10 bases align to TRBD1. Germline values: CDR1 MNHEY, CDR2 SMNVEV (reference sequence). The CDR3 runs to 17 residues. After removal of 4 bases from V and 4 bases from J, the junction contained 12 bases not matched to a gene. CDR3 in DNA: TGTGCCAGCAGTTCGAGGACAGGGGGGATTCCATTCACTGAAGCTTTCTTT. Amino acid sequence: CASSSRTGGIPFTEAFF.

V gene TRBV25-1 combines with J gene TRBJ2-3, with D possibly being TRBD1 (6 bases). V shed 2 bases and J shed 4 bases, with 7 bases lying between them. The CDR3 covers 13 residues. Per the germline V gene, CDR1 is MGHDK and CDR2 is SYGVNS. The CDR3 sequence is CASSEEGADTQYF. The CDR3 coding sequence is TGTGCCAGCAGTGAAGAGGGGGCAGATACGCAGTATTTT.